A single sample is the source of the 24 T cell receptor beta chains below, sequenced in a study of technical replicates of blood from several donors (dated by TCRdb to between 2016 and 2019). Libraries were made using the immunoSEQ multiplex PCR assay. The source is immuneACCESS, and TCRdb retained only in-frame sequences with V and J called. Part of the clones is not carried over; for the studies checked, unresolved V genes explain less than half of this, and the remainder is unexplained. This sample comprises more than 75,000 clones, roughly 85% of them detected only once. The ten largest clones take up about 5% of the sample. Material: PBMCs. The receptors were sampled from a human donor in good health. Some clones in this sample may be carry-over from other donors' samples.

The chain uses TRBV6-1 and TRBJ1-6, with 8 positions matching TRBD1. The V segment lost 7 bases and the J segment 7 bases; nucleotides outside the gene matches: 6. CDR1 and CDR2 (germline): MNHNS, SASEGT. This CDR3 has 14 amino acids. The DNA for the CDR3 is TGTGCCAGCACTTTCGGGACAGGAAATTCACCCCTCCACTTT. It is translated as CASTFGTGNSPLHF.

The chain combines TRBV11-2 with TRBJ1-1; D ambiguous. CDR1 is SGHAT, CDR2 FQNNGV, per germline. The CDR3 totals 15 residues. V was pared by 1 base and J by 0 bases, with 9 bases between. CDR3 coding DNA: TGTGCCAGCAGCTTAGGAGGTCGGATGAACACTGAAGCTTTCTTT. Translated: CASSLGGRMNTEAFF.

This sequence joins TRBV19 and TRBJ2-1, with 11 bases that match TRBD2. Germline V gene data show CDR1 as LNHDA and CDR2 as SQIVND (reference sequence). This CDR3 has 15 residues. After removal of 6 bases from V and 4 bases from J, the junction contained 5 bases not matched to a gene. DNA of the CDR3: TGTGCCAGTAGGGCCGGGACTAGCGGATACAATGAGCAGTTCTTC. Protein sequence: CASRAGTSGYNEQFF.

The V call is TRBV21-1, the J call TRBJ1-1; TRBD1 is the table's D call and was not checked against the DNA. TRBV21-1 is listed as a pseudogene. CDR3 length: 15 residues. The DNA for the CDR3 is TGTGCCAGCAGCAGCAACCGGGACAGATACACTGAAGCTTTCTTT. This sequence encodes CASSSNRDRYTEAFF.

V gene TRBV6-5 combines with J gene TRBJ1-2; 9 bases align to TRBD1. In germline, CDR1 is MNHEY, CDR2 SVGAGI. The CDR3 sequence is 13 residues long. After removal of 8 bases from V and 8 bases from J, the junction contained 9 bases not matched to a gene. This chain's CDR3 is CASRYWTGDGYTF. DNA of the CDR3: TGTGCCAGCCGCTATTGGACAGGGGACGGCTACACCTTC.

The CDR3, as DNA: TGTGCCAGCAGCTTTCAAAGGGGGAACACTGAAGCTTTCTTT. Translating gives CASSFQRGNTEAFF. The genes are TRBV7-2 and TRBJ1-1, with a possible D match to TRBD1 (5 bases). V was clipped by 3 bases and J by 1 base, with 9 bases between them. The CDR3 loop spans 14 amino acids. Germline CDR1 reads SGHTA; CDR2 reads FQGNSA.

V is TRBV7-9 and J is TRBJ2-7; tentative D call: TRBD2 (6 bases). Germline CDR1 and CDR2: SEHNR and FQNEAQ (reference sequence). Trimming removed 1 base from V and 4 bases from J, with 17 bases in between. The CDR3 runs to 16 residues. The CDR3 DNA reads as TGTGCCAGCAGCTTAGGGTTCGGGGAGGTGGGGTACGAGCAGTACTTC. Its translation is CASSLGFGEVGYEQYF.

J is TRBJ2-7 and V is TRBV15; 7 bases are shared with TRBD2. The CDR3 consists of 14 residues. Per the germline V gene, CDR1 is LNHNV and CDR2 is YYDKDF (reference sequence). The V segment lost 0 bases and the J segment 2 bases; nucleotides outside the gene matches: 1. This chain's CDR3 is CATSRDGGAYEQYF. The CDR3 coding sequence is TGTGCCACCAGCAGAGATGGGGGGGCCTACGAGCAGTACTTC.

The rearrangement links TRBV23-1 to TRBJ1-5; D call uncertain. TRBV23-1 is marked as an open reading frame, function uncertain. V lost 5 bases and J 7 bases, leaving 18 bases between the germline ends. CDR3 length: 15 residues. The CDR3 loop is CASSSPWEATQPQHF. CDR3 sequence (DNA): TGCGCCAGCAGTTCCCCGTGGGAGGCGACGCAGCCCCAGCATTTT.

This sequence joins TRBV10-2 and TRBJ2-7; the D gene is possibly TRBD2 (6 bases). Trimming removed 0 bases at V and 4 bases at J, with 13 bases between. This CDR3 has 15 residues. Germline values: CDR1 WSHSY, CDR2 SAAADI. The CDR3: CASSESSGARYEQYF. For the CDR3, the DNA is TGCGCCAGCAGTGAGTCATCGGGAGCGCGATACGAGCAGTACTTC.

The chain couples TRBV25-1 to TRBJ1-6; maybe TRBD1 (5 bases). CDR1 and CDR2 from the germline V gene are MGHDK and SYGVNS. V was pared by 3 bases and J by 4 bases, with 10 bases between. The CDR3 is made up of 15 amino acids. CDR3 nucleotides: TGTGCCAGCAGTGACGATAGGGGTTATAATTCACCCCTCCACTTT. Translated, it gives CASSDDRGYNSPLHF.

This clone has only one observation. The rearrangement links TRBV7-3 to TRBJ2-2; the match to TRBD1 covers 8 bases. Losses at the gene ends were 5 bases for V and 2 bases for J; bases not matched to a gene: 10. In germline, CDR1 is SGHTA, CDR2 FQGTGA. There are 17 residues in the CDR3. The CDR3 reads CASSPTGTGLNTGELFF. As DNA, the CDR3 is TGTGCCAGCAGCCCAACCGGGACAGGACTTAACACCGGGGAGCTGTTTTTT.

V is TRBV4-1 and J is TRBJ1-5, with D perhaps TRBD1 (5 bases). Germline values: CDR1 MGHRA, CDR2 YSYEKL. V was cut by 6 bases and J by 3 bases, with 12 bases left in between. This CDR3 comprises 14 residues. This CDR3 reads CASRPTGFNQPQHF. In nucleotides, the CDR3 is TGCGCCAGCAGACCTACAGGTTTCAATCAGCCCCAGCATTTT.

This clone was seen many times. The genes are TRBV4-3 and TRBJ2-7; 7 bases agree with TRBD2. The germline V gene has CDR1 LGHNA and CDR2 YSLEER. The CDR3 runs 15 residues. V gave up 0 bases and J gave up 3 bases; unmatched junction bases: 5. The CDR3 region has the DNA TGCGCCAGCAGCCAAGATCAGCGGGGCAGCTACGAGCAGTACTTC. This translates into CASSQDQRGSYEQYF.

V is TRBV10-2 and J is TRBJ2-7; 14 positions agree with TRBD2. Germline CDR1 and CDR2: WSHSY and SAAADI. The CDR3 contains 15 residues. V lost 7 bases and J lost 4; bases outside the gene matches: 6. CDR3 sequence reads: CASNPTSGGVYEQYF. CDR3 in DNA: TGCGCCAGCAACCCGACTAGCGGGGGGGTATACGAGCAGTACTTC.

DNA for the CDR3: TGTGCCAGCAGAACTGAGGGACTAGCGGGGAGGAACACCGGGGAGCTGTTTTTT. This translates into CASRTEGLAGRNTGELFF. The V and J genes are TRBV7-2 and TRBJ2-2; 13 nucleotides agree with TRBD2. The germline V gene encodes CDR1 SGHTA and CDR2 FQGNSA. The junction had 8 bases not matched to a gene; V was cut back by 6 bases and J by 1 base. This CDR3 comprises 18 residues.

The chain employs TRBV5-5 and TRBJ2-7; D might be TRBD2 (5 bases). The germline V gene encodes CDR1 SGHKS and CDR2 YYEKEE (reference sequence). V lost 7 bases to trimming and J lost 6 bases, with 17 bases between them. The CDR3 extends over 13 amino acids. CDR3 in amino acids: CASAVRTSLEQYF. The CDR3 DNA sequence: TGTGCCAGCGCAGTGCGGACTTCCCTCGAGCAGTACTTC.

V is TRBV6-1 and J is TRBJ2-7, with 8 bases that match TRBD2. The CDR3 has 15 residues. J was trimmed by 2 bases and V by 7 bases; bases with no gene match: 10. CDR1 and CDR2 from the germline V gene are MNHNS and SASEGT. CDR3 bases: TGTGCCAGCAATAGGGTGGTAGCGGGAACCTACGAGCAGTACTTC. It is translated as CASNRVVAGTYEQYF.

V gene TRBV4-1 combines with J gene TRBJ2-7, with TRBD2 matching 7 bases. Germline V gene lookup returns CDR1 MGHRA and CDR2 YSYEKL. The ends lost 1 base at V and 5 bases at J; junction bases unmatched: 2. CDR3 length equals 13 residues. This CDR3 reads CASSQAGGDEQYF. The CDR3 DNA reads TGCGCCAGCAGCCAAGCGGGGGGAGACGAGCAGTACTTC.

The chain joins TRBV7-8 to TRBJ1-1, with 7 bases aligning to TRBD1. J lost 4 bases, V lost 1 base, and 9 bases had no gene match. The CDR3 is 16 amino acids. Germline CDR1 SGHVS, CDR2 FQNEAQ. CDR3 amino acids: CASSLGNRGGSTEAFF. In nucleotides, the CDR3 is TGTGCCAGCAGCTTAGGTAACAGGGGTGGTAGCACTGAAGCTTTCTTT.

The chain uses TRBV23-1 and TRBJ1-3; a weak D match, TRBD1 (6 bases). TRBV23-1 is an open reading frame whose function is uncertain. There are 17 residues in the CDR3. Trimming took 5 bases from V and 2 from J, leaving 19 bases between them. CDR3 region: CASSEGGVPRAGNTIYF. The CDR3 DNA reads TGCGCCAGCAGTGAGGGGGGGGTCCCCAGGGCTGGAAACACCATATATTTT.

The CDR3 bases are TGTGCCAGCAACAAACCAGCGGGGGGGCCACATGAGCAGTTCTTC. Encoded protein: CASNKPAGGPHEQFF. The chain couples TRBV7-8 to TRBJ2-1, with 10 bases that match TRBD2. The CDR3 has 15 residues. From germline, CDR1 is SGHVS and CDR2 FQNEAQ. Losses at the gene ends were 7 bases for V and 8 bases for J; bases not matched to a gene: 11.

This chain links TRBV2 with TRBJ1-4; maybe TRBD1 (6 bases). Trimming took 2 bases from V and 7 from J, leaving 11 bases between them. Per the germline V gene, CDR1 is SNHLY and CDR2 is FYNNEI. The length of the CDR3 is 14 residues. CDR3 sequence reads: CASSETGKGEKLFF. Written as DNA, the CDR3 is TGTGCCAGCAGTGAAACAGGGAAGGGTGAAAAACTGTTTTTT.

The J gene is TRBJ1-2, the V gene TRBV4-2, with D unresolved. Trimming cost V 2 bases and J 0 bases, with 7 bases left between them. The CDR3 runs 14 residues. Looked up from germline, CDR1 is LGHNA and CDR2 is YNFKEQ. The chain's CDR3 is CASSQNPANYGYTF. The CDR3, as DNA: TGTGCCAGCAGCCAAAACCCAGCTAACTATGGCTACACCTTC.